The T cell receptor beta chain under discussion was sequenced for a study of radiation and T cells in renal cell carcinoma. Assay used: immunoSEQ multiplex PCR; TCRdb lists only in-frame clones, some missing. This sample has 150,000 or so clones; around four fifths occur once, and the top ten carry approximately 24%. Time point here: baseline pretreatment blood. Treatment defined: 15 Gy SBRT to primary tumor, nephrectomy 4 weeks later. Trimming cost V 7 bases and J 2 bases, with 15 bases left between them. The CDR3 runs 15 residues. Germline CDR1 and CDR2: MDHEN and SYDVKM. The receptor was isolated from a woman aged 45-65 years with renal cell carcinoma. Sequenced material: blood, taken from a patient whose treatment included radiotherapy and nephrectomy. The chain uses TRBV28 and TRBJ1-5; TRBD1 might be the D (5 bases). CDR3 protein: CASTPAGLGNQPQHF. In DNA form, the CDR3 reads TGTGCCAGCACCCCGGCAGGGCTTGGCAATCAGCCCCAGCATTTT.